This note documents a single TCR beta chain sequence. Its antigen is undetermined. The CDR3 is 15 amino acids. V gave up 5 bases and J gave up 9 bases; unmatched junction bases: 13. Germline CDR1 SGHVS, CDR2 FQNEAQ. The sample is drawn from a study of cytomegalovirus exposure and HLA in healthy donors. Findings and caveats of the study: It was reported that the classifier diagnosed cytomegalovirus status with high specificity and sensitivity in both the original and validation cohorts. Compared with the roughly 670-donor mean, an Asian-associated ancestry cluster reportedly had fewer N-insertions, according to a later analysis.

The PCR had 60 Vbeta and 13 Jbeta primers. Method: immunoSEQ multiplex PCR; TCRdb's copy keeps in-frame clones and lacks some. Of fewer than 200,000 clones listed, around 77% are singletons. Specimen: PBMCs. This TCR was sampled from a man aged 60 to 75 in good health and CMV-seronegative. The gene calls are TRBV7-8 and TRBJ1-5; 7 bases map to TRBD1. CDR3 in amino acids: CASSPQPNRGPPQHF. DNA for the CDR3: TGTGCCAGCAGCCCGCAGCCTAACAGGGGACCGCCCCAGCATTTT.